Below, 17 T cell receptor beta chains from the same sample are listed, as sequenced in a study of T cells after posttransplantation cyclophosphamide. Measured with immunoSEQ multiplex PCR; TCRdb has only the in-frame clones, and not every one. The sample has roughly 20,000 clones; 95% to 98% are singletons. Cells defined as naive were viable CD3+CD4+ or CD3+CD8+ and CCR7+CD45RA+CD45RO-CD95-CD27+CD28+. Sequencing used naive CD4+ T cells sorted from PBMCs. The receptors here all came from a middle-aged man in good health, CMV-negative, and a related stem cell transplant donor.

The gene calls are TRBV19 and TRBJ1-1; D is perhaps TRBD1 (6 bases). V was pared by 10 bases and J by 0 bases, with 18 bases between. The CDR3 is 15 residues long. The germline gives CDR1 LNHDA, CDR2 SQIVND (reference sequence). DNA of the CDR3: TGTGCCACTTCCCCGACAGGAGCTCTGAACACTGAAGCTTTCTTT. This gives the protein CATSPTGALNTEAFF.

This chain connects TRBV5-1 to TRBJ1-4; 7 positions match TRBD1. CDR3 length: 15 residues. V was clipped by 0 bases and J by 5 bases; unmatched bases: 4. The germline V gene encodes CDR1 SGHRS and CDR2 YFSETQ. CDR3 residues: CASSLEGQPNEKLFF. The DNA for the CDR3 is TGCGCCAGCAGCTTGGAGGGACAGCCGAATGAAAAACTGTTTTTT.

The chain uses TRBV5-1 and TRBJ1-1; 8 positions match TRBD1. Germline V gives CDR1 SGHRS, CDR2 YFSETQ. Trimming cost V 0 bases and J 5 bases; bases outside gene matches: 6. This CDR3 has 15 residues. The CDR3 DNA reads as TGCGCCAGCAGCTTGGATGGCAGGGGGCGGACTGAAGCTTTCTTT. Translating it yields CASSLDGRGRTEAFF. The entire variable domain, with the rest obtained from reference TRBV5-1 and TRBJ1-1, is as follows: KAGVTQTPRYLIKTRGQQVTLSCSPISGHRSVSWYQQTPGQGLQFLFEYFSETQRNKGNFPGRFSGRQFSNSRSEMNVSTLELGDSALYLCASSLDGRGRTEAFFGQGTRLTVV.

This chain links TRBV27 with TRBJ2-1; D may be TRBD1 (6 bases). The CDR3 contains 15 residues. Between the trimmed V and J ends, which lost 2 bases and 6 bases, there was a span of 14 bases. Germline V gene data show CDR1 as MNHEY and CDR2 as SMNVEV (reference sequence). CDR3 bases: TGTGCCAGCAGTTTAATACAGGGTGTTGGCAATGAGCAGTTCTTC. Its translation is CASSLIQGVGNEQFF.

The V and J genes are TRBV9 and TRBJ2-3; no firm D call. The CDR3 is made up of 13 amino acids. V was shortened by 1 base and J by 6 bases, with 9 bases between the two germline ends. Germline V gives CDR1 SGDLS, CDR2 YYNGEE. CDR3 amino acids: CASSVNNMDTQYF. CDR3 sequence (DNA): TGTGCCAGCAGCGTAAATAATATGGATACGCAGTATTTT.

This chain links TRBV28 with TRBJ1-1, with TRBD1 as a possible D gene (5 bases). The CDR3 loop spans 12 amino acids. Germline-derived CDR1 and CDR2 are MDHEN and SYDVKM. Trimming took off 7 bases at V and 4 bases at J, with 10 bases between the two ends. The CDR3: CASIGDPTEAFF. The CDR3 DNA reads as TGTGCCAGCATAGGGGATCCCACTGAAGCTTTCTTT.

The chain recombines TRBV29-1 with TRBJ2-1, with TRBD1 matching over 12 bases. V gave up 4 bases and J gave up 0 bases; unmatched junction bases: 10. The CDR3 contains 18 residues. Germline V gene data show CDR1 as SQVTM and CDR2 as ANQGSEA. Written as DNA, the CDR3 is TGCAGCGTTGCATCCGGGACAGGGGGCCTAAGCTCCTACAATGAGCAGTTCTTC. Translation: CSVASGTGGLSSYNEQFF.

The J gene is TRBJ2-3, the V gene TRBV2; 10 nucleotides line up with TRBD2. This CDR3 region has 16 residues. CDR1 and CDR2 from the germline V gene are SNHLY and FYNNEI. Losses at the gene ends were 6 bases for V and 2 bases for J; bases not matched to a gene: 8. The CDR3: CASSRRTSGYTDTQYF. As DNA, the CDR3 is TGTGCCAGCAGCAGAAGGACTAGCGGATACACAGATACGCAGTATTTT.

The chain couples TRBV5-4 to TRBJ2-7; the match to TRBD2 covers 10 bases. Germline V gene data show CDR1 as SGHNT and CDR2 as YYREEE (reference sequence). V shed 3 bases and J 4 bases; nucleotides not matched to a gene: 4. The CDR3 covers 14 residues. CDR3 loop: CASSSSGRGYEQYF. Written as DNA, the CDR3 is TGTGCCAGCAGCTCTAGCGGGAGAGGATACGAGCAGTACTTC.

The rearrangement joins TRBV19 to TRBJ2-2, with 8 bases aligning to TRBD1. CDR3 length: 17 amino acids. Germline assignment: CDR1 LNHDA and CDR2 SQIVND (reference sequence). V lost 7 bases to trimming and J lost 4 bases; unmatched junction nucleotides: 14. This chain's CDR3 is CASNSRTGSFSTGELFF. Here the CDR3 DNA reads TGTGCCAGTAACTCCCGGACAGGGAGTTTTTCCACCGGGGAGCTGTTTTTT.

On this clone: Other DNA sequences of this sample code for an identical CDR3. The V call is TRBV6-1, the J call TRBJ2-7; tentative D call: TRBD1 (6 bases). This CDR3 has 12 residues. Germline lookup yields CDR1 MNHNS and CDR2 SASEGT. V lost 4 bases, J lost 6 bases, and 10 bases lay in between. CDR3 residues: CASSAQGVEQYF. The CDR3 DNA reads as TGTGCCAGCAGTGCACAGGGAGTCGAGCAGTACTTC.

The J gene is TRBJ2-1, the V gene TRBV28; 9 nucleotides match TRBD1. V lost 5 bases and J lost 7; bases outside the gene matches: 9. The CDR3 contains 15 residues. Germline-derived CDR1 and CDR2 are MDHEN and SYDVKM. The CDR3: CASSKNRGLGNEQFF. The CDR3 DNA sequence: TGTGCCAGCAGTAAAAACAGGGGGCTAGGAAATGAGCAGTTCTTC.

This sequence joins TRBV30 and TRBJ1-3; D not resolved. The V end was cut by 2 bases, the J end by 0 bases, with 8 bases between. CDR1 is GTSNPN and CDR2 is SVGIG in the germline V gene (reference sequence). CDR3 length: 14 amino acids. The CDR3: CAWSPRSSGNTIYF. DNA of the CDR3: TGTGCCTGGAGTCCGCGGAGCTCTGGAAACACCATATATTTT.

The chain couples TRBV6-5 to TRBJ2-3; D uncertain. Trimming cost V 3 bases and J 0 bases, with 7 bases left between them. This CDR3 comprises 14 residues. The germline V gene has CDR1 MNHEY and CDR2 SVGAGI. CDR3 DNA sequence: TGTGCCAGCAGTTATCAGACTAGCACAGATACGCAGTATTTT. This gives the protein CASSYQTSTDTQYF.

A remark on this clone: Relative to the germline gene, one junction end is altered; a read error may explain this. This sequence joins TRBV18 and TRBJ1-1, with 8 bases matching TRBD1. Germline V lookup: CDR1 KGHSH, CDR2 LQKENI. The CDR3 runs to 12 residues. The CDR3 sequence: CASSSSDREALF. In DNA form, the CDR3 reads TGTGCCAGCTCATCCTCGGACAGGGAAGCTCTCTTT.

The V call is TRBV30, the J call TRBJ1-6; tentative D call: TRBD1 (6 bases). Trimming took 1 base from V and 5 from J, leaving 27 bases between them. Germline-derived CDR1 and CDR2 are GTSNPN and SVGIG (reference sequence). The CDR3 is 20 amino acids. The CDR3 region has the DNA TGTGCCTGGAGTGCAGCGCCCTCATCATTACAGGGTGGGGATAATTCACCCCTCCACTTT. It specifies CAWSAAPSSLQGGDNSPLHF.

The chain recombines TRBV5-1 with TRBJ2-3; 12 bases fit TRBD2. This CDR3 contains 14 residues. Per the germline V gene, CDR1 is SGHRS and CDR2 is YFSETQ. The V gene end was trimmed by 4 bases and the J gene end by 6 bases; junction bases not matched to a gene: 3. CDR3 sequence reads: CASSGGLAGDTQYF. DNA for the CDR3: TGCGCCAGCAGCGGCGGACTAGCGGGGGATACGCAGTATTTT.